The 26 T cell receptor beta chains below come from one sample, sequenced in a study of shared clonotypes between healthy human individuals. Clones were sequenced by immunoSEQ multiplex PCR, and TCRdb holds only the in-frame ones, with some missing. The sample has 650,000 to 750,000 clones, about two thirds seen once. Sequenced material: memory CD4+ T cells sorted from blood. Subset: CD45RA-negative fraction. These TCRs come from a woman in her twenties or thirties in good health.

This clone was seen ten or more times. This chain links TRBV7-6 with TRBJ2-2; a possible D gene is TRBD2 (6 bases). The CDR3 runs 15 residues. V was pared by 1 base and J by 4 bases, with 10 bases between. The germline V gene encodes CDR1 SGHVS and CDR2 FNYEAQ. CDR3 in amino acids: CASSLVAGSTGELFF. As DNA, the CDR3 is TGTGCCAGCAGCTTAGTAGCCGGGAGCACCGGGGAGCTGTTTTTT.

V and J are TRBV7-8 and TRBJ2-7, with D perhaps TRBD1 or TRBD2 (5 bases each). The CDR3 runs 15 residues. V was clipped by 6 bases and J by 0 bases, with 15 bases between them. The germline gives CDR1 SGHVS, CDR2 FQNEAQ. The CDR3 region is CASSSRGDGSYEQYF. CDR3 sequence (DNA): TGTGCCAGCAGTTCCAGAGGGGACGGCTCCTACGAGCAGTACTTC.

This clone has just one count. The chain carries TRBV27 and TRBJ2-7; 7 nucleotides match TRBD1. Germline lookup yields CDR1 MNHEY and CDR2 SMNVEV (reference sequence). The length of the CDR3 is 16 residues. The J segment lost 0 bases and the V segment lost 6 bases, leaving 11 bases of the junction unmatched. The CDR3 protein is CASRPTGMGSSYEQYF. CDR3 nucleotides: TGTGCCAGCAGACCGACAGGGATGGGCAGCTCCTACGAGCAGTACTTC.

The DNA for the CDR3 is TGTGCCAGCACCCGGGAGCGGAACACCGGGGAGCTGTTTTTT. It translates to CASTRERNTGELFF. This sequence joins TRBV2 and TRBJ2-2; TRBD2 might be the D (6 bases). This CDR3 has 14 residues. CDR1 is SNHLY, CDR2 FYNNEI, per germline. Trimming took 7 bases from V and 1 from J, leaving 10 bases between them.

The gene calls are TRBV27 and TRBJ1-3, with D hard to call. Germline assignment: CDR1 MNHEY and CDR2 SMNVEV (reference sequence). V was cut by 8 bases and J by 2 bases, with 16 bases left in between. The CDR3 runs 15 residues. The CDR3, as DNA: TGTGCCAGCGGGTCTGGCTTAAAGGCTGGAAACACCATATATTTT. Translated, it gives CASGSGLKAGNTIYF.

This clone showed up many times. Other nucleotide sequences in the sample specify the same CDR3. The rearrangement links TRBV28 to TRBJ1-4, with unresolved D. With 6 bases removed from V and 5 bases from J, the gap between germline ends came to 4 bases. This CDR3 region has 11 residues. Germline CDR1 reads MDHEN; CDR2 reads SYDVKM. The CDR3: CASRTNEKLFF. The CDR3 bases are TGTGCCAGCAGGACAAATGAAAAACTGTTTTTT.

A note on this clone: A far larger clone is just one base off, so this is likely a read error. The chain recombines TRBV28 with TRBJ2-7; D may match TRBD1 or TRBD2 (5 bases each). This CDR3 is 11 amino acids long. V lost 6 bases, J lost 3 bases, and 6 bases lay in between. CDR1 is MDHEN and CDR2 is SYDVKM in the germline V gene. The CDR3 is CASRGVYEQYF. For the CDR3, the DNA is TGTGCCAGCAGGGGGGTCTACGAGCAGTACTTC.

This clone has a handful of counts. This rearrangement joins TRBV28 to TRBJ1-2, with D maybe TRBD1 (5 bases). The V and J ends lost 4 bases and 0 bases respectively, with 12 bases between them. The CDR3 is 15 residues long. Germline V gene data show CDR1 as MDHEN and CDR2 as SYDVKM. CDR3 residues: CASSSPPGANYGYTF. The CDR3 DNA sequence: TGTGCCAGCAGTTCTCCACCGGGGGCTAACTATGGCTACACCTTC.

Worth noting for this clone: At one end the junction does not follow the germline gene, possibly because of a read error. The chain links TRBV2 to TRBJ2-1; no definite D call. CDR1 is SNHLY, CDR2 FYNNEI, per germline. The CDR3 extends over 12 amino acids. CDR3 amino acids: CASSGTPNGQFF. The DNA for the CDR3 is TGTGCCAGCAGTGGGACCCCCAATGGGCAGTTCTTC.

The chain couples TRBV20-1 to TRBJ2-1; no reliable D call. Germline loops: CDR1 DFQATT, CDR2 SNEGSKA (reference sequence). V lost 4 bases to trimming and J lost 6 bases, with 7 bases between them. The CDR3 length is 11 residues. In DNA form, the CDR3 reads TGCAGTGCTACCCGTTCCAATGAGCAGTTCTTC. Translating it yields CSATRSNEQFF.

This clone was seen more than once but under ten times. The V gene is TRBV2, the J gene TRBJ2-7; 12 bases align to TRBD2. Germline V gives CDR1 SNHLY, CDR2 FYNNEI. The ends lost 5 bases at V and 2 bases at J; junction bases unmatched: 1. CDR3 size: 14 residues. The CDR3 protein is CASSSSGRAYEQYF. The CDR3 DNA is TGTGCCAGCAGTTCTAGCGGGAGGGCCTACGAGCAGTACTTC.

This clone was counted only a few times. This sequence joins TRBV11-2 and TRBJ2-1, with 12 bases that match TRBD2. The CDR3 totals 18 residues. The ends lost 1 base at V and 9 bases at J; junction bases unmatched: 13. Germline V gives CDR1 SGHAT, CDR2 FQNNGV. The CDR3 region is CASSLALGLAGIIGEQFF. CDR3 coding DNA: TGTGCCAGCAGCTTAGCCCTCGGACTAGCGGGGATAATAGGTGAGCAGTTCTTC.

The chain has TRBV7-2 and TRBJ2-6; maybe TRBD1 (5 bases). The V end lost 5 bases, the J end lost 0 bases, and 5 bases lay between the germline ends. Germline CDR1 and CDR2: SGHTA and FQGNSA. The CDR3 is 14 residues long. CDR3 sequence: CASSGHSGANVLTF. Here the CDR3 DNA reads TGTGCCAGCAGCGGACACTCTGGGGCCAACGTCCTGACTTTC.

The chain combines TRBV5-1 with TRBJ2-5; 7 nucleotides line up with TRBD1. This CDR3 region has 15 residues. Germline V gene data show CDR1 as SGHRS and CDR2 as YFSETQ. V trimming: 0 bases; J trimming: 2 bases; junction bases outside the gene matches: 4. CDR3 bases: TGCGCCAGCAGCTTGGCCATGGGACAGCAAGAGACCCAGTACTTC. This codes for CASSLAMGQQETQYF. The variable domain in full, with the rest retrieved from reference TRBV5-1 and TRBJ2-5, is KAGVTQTPRYLIKTRGQQVTLSCSPISGHRSVSWYQQTPGQGLQFLFEYFSETQRNKGNFPGRFSGRQFSNSRSEMNVSTLELGDSALYLCASSLAMGQQETQYFGPGTRLLVL.

In this sample, this clone turned up once. The chain carries TRBV7-8 and TRBJ2-2; 13 nucleotides align to TRBD2. CDR1 is SGHVS and CDR2 is FQNEAQ in the germline V gene. The CDR3 loop spans 16 amino acids. V lost 1 base and J lost 6; bases outside the gene matches: 2. CDR3 region: CASSLGTSGGPGELFF. In nucleotides, the CDR3 is TGTGCCAGCAGCTTAGGGACTAGCGGGGGACCCGGGGAGCTGTTTTTT. Full variable domain (remainder filled in from reference TRBV7-8 and TRBJ2-2): GAGVSQSPRYKVAKRGQDVALRCDPISGHVSLFWYQQALGQGPEFLTYFQNEAQLDKSGLPSDRFFAERPEGSVSTLKIQRTQQEDSAVYLCASSLGTSGGPGELFFGEGSRLTVL.

V usage is TRBV18 and J usage is TRBJ1-3, with D possibly matching TRBD1 (5 bases). Trimming took 4 bases from V and 0 from J, leaving 10 bases between them. The CDR3 covers 15 residues. Per the germline V gene, CDR1 is KGHSH and CDR2 is LQKENI. CDR3 sequence: CASSQGVTSGNTIYF. CDR3 nucleotide sequence: TGTGCCAGCTCACAAGGGGTGACCTCTGGAAACACCATATATTTT.

In regard to this clone: Other nucleotide sequences from this sample produce the same CDR3. The chain is built from TRBV5-1 and TRBJ1-3; no clear D gene. Per the germline V gene, CDR1 is SGHRS and CDR2 is YFSETQ. The CDR3 loop spans 13 amino acids. V gave up 2 bases and J gave up 4 bases, with 7 bases separating them. The chain's CDR3 is CASSLGSGNTIYF. The DNA of the CDR3 is TGCGCCAGCAGCTTAGGCAGCGGAAACACCATATATTTT.

This clone appeared once. The chain joins TRBV5-5 to TRBJ2-7; 9 bases agree with TRBD1. CDR1 and CDR2 (germline): SGHKS, YYEKEE (reference sequence). The V segment lost 4 bases and the J segment 6 bases; nucleotides outside the gene matches: 8. The CDR3 consists of 14 residues. CDR3 bases: TGTGCCAGCAGCGGGTGGGACAGGGTTGGCGAGCAGTACTTC. Protein: CASSGWDRVGEQYF.

V is TRBV2 and J is TRBJ2-7; the D gene could be TRBD1 or TRBD2 (6 bases each). This CDR3 is built from 14 residues. Germline V CDR1 and CDR2: SNHLY, FYNNEI. Trimming stripped 10 bases from V and 3 bases from J, with 19 bases between. The CDR3 loop is CATMIGGDRYEQYF. Written as DNA, the CDR3 is TGTGCCACCATGATCGGGGGCGATCGCTACGAGCAGTACTTC.

The chain recombines TRBV5-1 with TRBJ1-5, with D tentatively TRBD1 (5 bases). Germline CDR1 SGHRS, CDR2 YFSETQ. The germline V and J ends were trimmed by 4 bases and 5 bases, with 10 bases remaining between them. CDR3 length: 13 residues. CDR3 in amino acids: CASSPDTDQPQHF. DNA of the CDR3: TGCGCCAGCAGCCCGGACACTGATCAGCCCCAGCATTTT.

The chain joins TRBV5-1 to TRBJ1-4; D is unresolved. There are 14 residues in the CDR3. V shed 2 bases and J shed 4 bases, with 9 bases lying between them. From germline, CDR1 is SGHRS and CDR2 YFSETQ. This chain's CDR3 is CASSFNSGNEKLFF. As DNA, the CDR3 is TGCGCCAGCAGCTTCAACAGCGGTAATGAAAAACTGTTTTTT.

Concerning this clone: The same CDR3 arises from other DNA sequences in this sample as well. The CDR3 loop is CASSPGDNYGYTF. CDR3 sequence (DNA): TGTGCCAGCTCACCGGGCGATAACTATGGCTACACCTTC. The chain joins TRBV18 to TRBJ1-2, with D unresolved. The CDR3 spans 13 residues. The germline V gene encodes CDR1 KGHSH and CDR2 LQKENI. V lost 3 bases and J 1 base, leaving 6 bases between the germline ends.

This clone was seen just once. The chain is built from TRBV4-1 and TRBJ1-2, with unresolved D. Germline V gives CDR1 MGHRA, CDR2 YSYEKL. V shed 4 bases and J shed 4 bases, with 10 bases lying between them. The CDR3 covers 13 residues. The CDR3 region has the DNA TGCGCCAGCAGCCTCCTTGGTAGCTATGGCTACACCTTC. This gives the protein CASSLLGSYGYTF.

The CDR3 DNA follows: TGTGCCATCAGTGTTAGGAATGAGCAGTTCTTC. This sequence encodes CAISVRNEQFF. The V and J genes are TRBV10-3 and TRBJ2-1; D remains unclear. V lost 4 bases and J lost 7, with 5 bases in between. Germline values: CDR1 ENHRY, CDR2 SYGVKD. The CDR3 consists of 11 residues.

The chain employs TRBV7-9 and TRBJ2-7; D may match TRBD1 or TRBD2 (5 bases each). CDR3 length: 15 residues. CDR1 and CDR2 from the germline V gene are SEHNR and FQNEAQ (reference sequence). The ends were cut back, 5 bases at V and 1 base at J, with 15 bases in the middle. The CDR3 loop is CASSRSGTVSYEQYF. For the CDR3, the DNA is TGTGCCAGCAGCAGGTCCGGGACGGTATCCTACGAGCAGTACTTC. Filled out from reference TRBV7-9 and TRBJ2-7, the complete variable domain reads DTGVSQNPRHKITKRGQNVTFRCDPISEHNRLYWYRQTLGQGPEFLTYFQNEAQLEKSRLLSDRFSAERPKGSFSTLEIQRTEQGDSAMYLCASSRSGTVSYEQYFGPGTRLTVT.

The chain combines TRBV5-1 with TRBJ2-7, with D uncertain. V lost 3 bases and J 1 base, leaving 8 bases between the germline ends. Germline lookup yields CDR1 SGHRS and CDR2 YFSETQ. The CDR3 runs to 13 residues. The CDR3, as DNA: TGCGCCAGCAGCTCCCCTGGGTCCTACGAGCAGTACTTC. Translating gives CASSSPGSYEQYF.